The sample holds one count of the clone carrying this T cell receptor beta chain. The CDR3 length is 10 residues. CDR1 and CDR2 from the germline V gene are SNHLY and FYNNEI. Trimming took 11 bases from V and 7 from J, leaving 11 bases between them. This sample was included in a study of cytomegalovirus exposure and HLA in healthy donors. The PCR contained 60 Vbeta and 13 Jbeta primers. Data came from immunoSEQ multiplex PCR; TCRdb stores just in-frame clones and leaves some out. The sample comprises about 150,000 clones, under 90% of which are singletons, and 4.8% rests with the top ten. The clonotype was recovered from a man younger than 35 in good health and CMV-seronegative. The sequenced sample was PBMCs. The V and J genes are TRBV2 and TRBJ1-2; TRBD1 might be the D (5 bases). The DNA of the CDR3 is TGTGCCTGGGGGGAGGTTGGCTACACCTTC. Protein: CAWGEVGYTF.